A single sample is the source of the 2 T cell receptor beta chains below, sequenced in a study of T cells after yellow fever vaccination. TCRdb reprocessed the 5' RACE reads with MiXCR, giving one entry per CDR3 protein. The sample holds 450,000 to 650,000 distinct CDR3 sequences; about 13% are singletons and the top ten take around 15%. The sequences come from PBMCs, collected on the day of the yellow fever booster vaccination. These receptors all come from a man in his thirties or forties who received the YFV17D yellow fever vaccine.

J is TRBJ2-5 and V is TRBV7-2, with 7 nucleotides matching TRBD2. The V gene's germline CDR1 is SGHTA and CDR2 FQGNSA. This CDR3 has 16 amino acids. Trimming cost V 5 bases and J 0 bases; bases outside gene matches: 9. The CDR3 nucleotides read TGTGCCAGCAGCGGGGGGGTCGGCGTGGACCAAGAGACCCAGTACTTC. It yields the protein CASSGGVGVDQETQYF.

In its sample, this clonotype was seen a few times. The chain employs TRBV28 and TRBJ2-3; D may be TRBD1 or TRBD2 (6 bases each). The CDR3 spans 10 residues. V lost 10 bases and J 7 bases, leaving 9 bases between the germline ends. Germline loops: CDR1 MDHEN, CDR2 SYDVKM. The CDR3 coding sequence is TGTGCCACCGGGGGCAATACGCAGTATTTT. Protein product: CATGGNTQYF. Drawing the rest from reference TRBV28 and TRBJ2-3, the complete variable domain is DVKVTQSSRYLVKRTGEKVFLECVQDMDHENMFWYRQDPGLGLRLIYFSYDVKMKEKGDIPEGYSVSREKKERFSLILESASTNQTSMYLCATGGNTQYFGPGTRLTVL.